The next 8 T cell receptor beta chains were all read from a single sample in a study of T cell responses to AZD1222 COVID-19 vaccine. TCRdb's copy holds only in-frame clones and misses some; the assay was immunoSEQ multiplex PCR. The data hold about 130,000 clones, with over 85% observed a single time. Here the sequenced sample was peripheral blood, taken on day 0 of AZD1222 vaccination. These receptors came from an adult in good health.

The chain is built from TRBV7-3 and TRBJ2-2, with 8 nucleotides matching TRBD2. The CDR3 totals 17 residues. V shed 1 base, J shed 1 base, and the junction held 5 bases outside the gene matches. The V gene's germline CDR1 is SGHTA and CDR2 FQGTGA. CDR3 sequence: CASSLRNGRVNTGELFF. The CDR3 bases are TGTGCCAGCAGCTTAAGGAACGGGAGGGTGAACACCGGGGAGCTGTTTTTT.

This clone was counted once. V usage is TRBV11-3 and J usage is TRBJ1-1; perhaps TRBD1 as D (5 bases). This CDR3 region has 12 residues. Trimming took 5 bases from V and 1 from J, leaving 5 bases between them. Germline assignment: CDR1 SGHNT and CDR2 YENEEA. CDR3 coding DNA: TGTGCCAGCAGCGACAGGAACACTGAAGCTTTCTTT. Translation: CASSDRNTEAFF.

The chain carries TRBV6-2 or TRBV6-3 and TRBJ1-2; D is uncertain. Germline CDR1 reads MNHEY; CDR2 reads SVGEGT. This CDR3 is built from 13 residues. Trimming took off 4 bases at V and 3 bases at J, with 9 bases between the two ends. CDR3 in DNA: TGTGCCAGCAGTTGGGAGGGCGACTATGGCTACACCTTC. Amino acid sequence: CASSWEGDYGYTF.

The CDR3 nucleotides read TGTGCCAGCAGCCAAGATCTCCGGGACAGGGTTACCTATAGCAATCAGCCCCAGCATTTT. This translates into CASSQDLRDRVTYSNQPQHF. The genes are TRBV3-1 (or the pseudogene TRBV3-2) and TRBJ1-5; 9 bases are a match to TRBD1. With V trimmed by 0 bases and J by 0 bases, 12 bases remained unmatched. The V gene's germline CDR1 is LGHDT and CDR2 YNNKEL (reference sequence). CDR3 length: 20 amino acids.

The rearrangement joins TRBV19 to TRBJ2-1, with unresolved D. Trimming pared 3 bases from V and 4 bases from J, leaving 13 bases between. This CDR3 contains 15 residues. Germline V lookup: CDR1 LNHDA, CDR2 SQIVND (reference sequence). The CDR3 protein is CASSIGSTTYNEQFF. The CDR3 nucleotides are TGTGCCAGTAGTATCGGTTCGACGACGTACAATGAGCAGTTCTTC.

The chain uses TRBV14 and TRBJ2-3, with D unclear. CDR1 is SGHDN, CDR2 FVKESK, per germline. The CDR3 extends over 14 amino acids. Trimming took off 1 base at V and 4 bases at J, with 9 bases between the two ends. This CDR3 reads CASSQALGADTQYF. Here the CDR3 DNA reads TGTGCCAGCAGCCAAGCCCTTGGGGCAGATACGCAGTATTTT.

This clone was detected only a few times. The chain links TRBV6-5 to TRBJ1-2, with D unclear. V lost 5 bases and J lost 8, with 15 bases in between. CDR1 is MNHEY, CDR2 SVGAGI, per germline. The CDR3 covers 13 residues. The CDR3 region has the DNA TGTGCCAGCAGTAATACTAACTATGGCGGCTACACCTTC. Translation gives CASSNTNYGGYTF.

This clone was found once. The gene calls are TRBV20-1 and TRBJ2-2; the D is unclear. Germline-derived CDR1 and CDR2 are DFQATT and SNEGSKA (reference sequence). V gave up 3 bases and J gave up 4 bases, with 18 bases separating them. There are 16 residues in the CDR3. CDR3 residues: CSASNNYISSTGELFF. CDR3 nucleotide sequence: TGCAGTGCTAGTAATAATTACATTTCCAGCACCGGGGAGCTGTTTTTT.